The 14 T cell receptor beta chains below come from one sample, sequenced in a study of blood T cell repertoires in COVID-19. Some clones are missing from TCRdb's copy, which holds only in-frame ones; the method was immunoSEQ multiplex PCR. The table shows a few hundred thousand clones, with about 89% occurring only once. The sample was peripheral blood. These receptors originate from a man between 25 and 39 years old with acute or convalescent COVID-19.

CDR3 protein: CASSYSTVSGNTIYF. The CDR3 DNA is TGTGCCAGCAGTTACTCGACAGTCTCTGGAAACACCATATATTTT. V gene TRBV6-2 or TRBV6-3 combines with J gene TRBJ1-3; TRBD1 is a possible D gene (5 bases). The length of the CDR3 is 15 residues. Trimming left V 0 bases short and J 0 bases short, with 6 bases between. Germline V gene data show CDR1 as MNHEY and CDR2 as SVGEGT.

This clone was recorded a few times. This chain uses TRBV7-3 with TRBJ1-1, with D unclear. The CDR3 totals 14 residues. The V gene's germline CDR1 is SGHTA and CDR2 FQGTGA. The V gene lost 5 bases and the J gene lost 2 bases, with 12 bases spanning the gap. The CDR3 DNA reads TGTGCCAGCAGCCTACTAGGATTAAACACTGAAGCTTTCTTT. Encoded protein: CASSLLGLNTEAFF.

The chain uses TRBV5-5 and TRBJ1-1; maybe TRBD1 (5 bases). This CDR3 region has 19 residues. Germline V gene sequence: CDR1 SGHKS, CDR2 YYEKEE (reference sequence). The germline V and J ends were trimmed by 4 bases and 0 bases, with 25 bases remaining between them. CDR3 DNA sequence: TGTGCCAGCAGCCCAAACAAGGGGACGACTAGGGTTATGAACACTGAAGCTTTCTTT. The encoded protein is CASSPNKGTTRVMNTEAFF.

The V and J genes are TRBV12-2 and TRBJ1-6; the table's D call, TRBD1, has no DNA check behind it. TRBV12-2 is flagged as a pseudogene. The CDR3 is 16 amino acids. CDR3: CASRSRTGEENSPLHF. In DNA, the CDR3 is TGTGCAAGTCGCTCCCGGACAGGGGAAGAAAATTCACCCCTCCACTTT.

CDR3 bases: TGTGCCAGCAACATACAGGGGCGAGGCTACACCTTC. It encodes CASNIQGRGYTF. This sequence joins TRBV6-5 and TRBJ1-2, with TRBD1 matching over 7 bases. In germline, CDR1 is MNHEY, CDR2 SVGAGI. The CDR3 totals 12 residues. V dropped 7 bases and J dropped 8; count of bases not matched to a gene: 7.

This chain uses TRBV5-5 with TRBJ2-7; weak D call: TRBD1 (5 bases). With 0 bases removed from V and 2 bases from J, the gap between germline ends came to 9 bases. Looked up from germline, CDR1 is SGHKS and CDR2 is YYEKEE (reference sequence). The CDR3 contains 14 residues. The DNA of the CDR3 is TGTGCCAGCAGCTTGGGCCCAGGGACCTACGAGCAGTACTTC. Its protein product is CASSLGPGTYEQYF.

V gene TRBV6-6 combines with J gene TRBJ1-5, with 7 nucleotides matching TRBD1. V shed 2 bases, J shed 4 bases, and the junction held 2 bases outside the gene matches. This CDR3 is built from 14 residues. From germline, CDR1 is MNHNY and CDR2 SVGAGI (reference sequence). CDR3 sequence reads: CASSYDRVNQPQHF. For the CDR3, the DNA is TGTGCCAGCAGTTACGACAGGGTGAATCAGCCCCAGCATTTT.

The chain combines TRBV11-2 with TRBJ1-1; possibly TRBD1 for D (5 bases). The CDR3 consists of 14 residues. Germline values: CDR1 SGHAT, CDR2 FQNNGV. V dropped 3 bases and J dropped 0 bases, with 8 bases sitting between them. The CDR3 spells CASSLLRVNTEAFF. The CDR3 DNA follows: TGTGCCAGCAGCTTGCTCAGGGTGAACACTGAAGCTTTCTTT.

The V and J genes are TRBV5-8 and TRBJ1-4; 9 bases are shared with TRBD1. The length of the CDR3 is 20 residues. The V gene end was trimmed by 4 bases and the J gene end by 5 bases; junction bases not matched to a gene: 21. The germline V gene encodes CDR1 SGHTS and CDR2 YDEGEE. CDR3 nucleotides: TGTGCCAGCAGCGGCCGGTCGGGACAGGGATTGACTCGCGTCAATGAAAAACTGTTTTTT. The encoded protein is CASSGRSGQGLTRVNEKLFF.

The J gene is TRBJ1-6, the V gene TRBV25-1; TRBD1 might be the D (6 bases). Germline V gene sequence: CDR1 MGHDK, CDR2 SYGVNS. V lost 8 bases and J lost 7, with 12 bases in between. The CDR3 totals 13 residues. The CDR3 DNA reads as TGTGCCAGCGAATGGGGGGGCAATTCACCCCTCCACTTT. This codes for CASEWGGNSPLHF.

This chain connects TRBV7-9 to TRBJ1-1; maybe TRBD1 (6 bases). CDR3 length equals 12 residues. Trimming removed 5 bases at V and 4 bases at J, with 8 bases between. In germline, CDR1 is SEHNR, CDR2 FQNEAQ (reference sequence). The CDR3 is CASSGQSTEAFF. The CDR3 DNA reads as TGTGCCAGCAGCGGACAGTCCACTGAAGCTTTCTTT. The whole variable domain, remainder taken from reference TRBV7-9 and TRBJ1-1, is DTGVSQNPRHKITKRGQNVTFRCDPISEHNRLYWYRQTLGQGPEFLTYFQNEAQLEKSRLLSDRFSAERPKGSFSTLEIQRTEQGDSAMYLCASSGQSTEAFFGQGTRLTVV.

This chain connects TRBV6-4 to TRBJ1-6, with no clear D. The V end lost 4 bases, the J end lost 8 bases, and 9 bases lay between the germline ends. The CDR3 covers 13 residues. Germline-derived CDR1 and CDR2 are MRHNA and SNTAGT. CDR3 sequence: CASSAGRDSPLHF. DNA of the CDR3: TGTGCCAGCAGTGCAGGTAGAGATTCACCCCTCCACTTT.

In the case of this clone: Other DNA sequences from this sample encode an identical CDR3 as well. V gene TRBV30 combines with J gene TRBJ1-5; D is perhaps TRBD1 (6 bases). V gave up 0 bases and J gave up 7 bases, with 10 bases separating them. The germline V gene has CDR1 GTSNPN and CDR2 SVGIG (reference sequence). This CDR3 contains 13 residues. The CDR3 sequence is CAWSVRGGQPQHF. Written as DNA, the CDR3 is TGTGCCTGGAGTGTTAGGGGGGGCCAGCCCCAGCATTTT.

This clone was counted a few times. This chain connects TRBV5-1 to TRBJ2-5; TRBD1 matches at 9 bases. This CDR3 comprises 15 residues. Germline CDR1 SGHRS, CDR2 YFSETQ. Trimming cost V 4 bases and J 4 bases; bases outside gene matches: 8. The CDR3: CASSRFPGQGETQYF. The CDR3 DNA sequence: TGCGCCAGCAGCCGATTTCCGGGACAGGGAGAGACCCAGTACTTC.